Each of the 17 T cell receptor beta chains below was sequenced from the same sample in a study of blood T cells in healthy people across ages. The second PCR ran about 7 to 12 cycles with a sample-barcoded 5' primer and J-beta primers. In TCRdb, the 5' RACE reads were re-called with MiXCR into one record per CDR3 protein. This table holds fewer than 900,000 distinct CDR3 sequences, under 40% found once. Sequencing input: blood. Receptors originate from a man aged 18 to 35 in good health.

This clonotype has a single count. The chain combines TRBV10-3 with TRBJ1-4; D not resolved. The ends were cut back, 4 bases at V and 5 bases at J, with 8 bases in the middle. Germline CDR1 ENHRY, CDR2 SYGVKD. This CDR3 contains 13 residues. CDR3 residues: CAISVSQNEKLFF. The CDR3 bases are TGTGCCATCAGTGTGTCACAAAATGAAAAACTGTTTTTT.

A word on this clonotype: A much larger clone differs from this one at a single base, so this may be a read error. This CDR3 reads CASSEDSLGLTQYF. The CDR3, as DNA: TGTGCCAGCAGTGAGGACTCACTAGGTCTGACCCAGTACTTC. V and J are TRBV2 and TRBJ2-5; D is perhaps TRBD2 (5 bases). The CDR3 runs to 14 residues. V was clipped by 3 bases and J by 7 bases, with 15 bases between them. The germline CDR1 and CDR2 sequences are SNHLY and FYNNEI.

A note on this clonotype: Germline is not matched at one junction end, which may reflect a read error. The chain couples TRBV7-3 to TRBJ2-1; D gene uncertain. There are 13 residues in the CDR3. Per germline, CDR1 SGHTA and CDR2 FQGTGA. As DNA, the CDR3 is TGTGCCAGCAGCTTAGGAGCCTACAATGAGCAGTCCTTC. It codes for CASSLGAYNEQSF.

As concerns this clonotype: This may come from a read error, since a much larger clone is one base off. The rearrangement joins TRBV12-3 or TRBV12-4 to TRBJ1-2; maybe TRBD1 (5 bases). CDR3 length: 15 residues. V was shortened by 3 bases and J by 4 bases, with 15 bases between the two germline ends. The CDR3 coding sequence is TGTGCCAGCAGTTTTAGCAGGGCCAATAGCTATGGCTACACCTTC. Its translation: CASSFSRANSYGYTF.

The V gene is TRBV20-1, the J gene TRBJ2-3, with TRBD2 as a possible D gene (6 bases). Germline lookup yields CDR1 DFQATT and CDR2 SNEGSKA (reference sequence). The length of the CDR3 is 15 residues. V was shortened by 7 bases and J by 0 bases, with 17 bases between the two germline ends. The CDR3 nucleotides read TGCAGTGACTTTCGGGTAGCGGAGAGCACAGATACGCAGTATTTT. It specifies CSDFRVAESTDTQYF.

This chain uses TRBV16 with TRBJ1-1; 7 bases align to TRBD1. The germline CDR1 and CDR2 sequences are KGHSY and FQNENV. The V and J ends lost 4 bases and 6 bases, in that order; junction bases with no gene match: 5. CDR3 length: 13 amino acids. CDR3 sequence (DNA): TGTGCCAGCAGCCGCCGACAGGGCGCTGAAGCTTTCTTT. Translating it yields CASSRRQGAEAFF. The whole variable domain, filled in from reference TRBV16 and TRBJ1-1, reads GEEVAQTPKHLVRGEGQKAKLYCAPIKGHSYVFWYQQVLKNEFKFLISFQNENVFDETGMPKERFSAKCLPNSPCSLEIQATKLEDSAVYFCASSRRQGAEAFFGQGTRLTVV.

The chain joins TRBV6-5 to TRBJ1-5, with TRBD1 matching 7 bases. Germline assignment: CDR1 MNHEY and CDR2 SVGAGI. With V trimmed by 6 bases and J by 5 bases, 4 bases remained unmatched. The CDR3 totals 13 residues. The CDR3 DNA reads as TGTGCCAGCAGATCCGACAGGGATCAGCCCCAGCATTTT. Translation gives CASRSDRDQPQHF.

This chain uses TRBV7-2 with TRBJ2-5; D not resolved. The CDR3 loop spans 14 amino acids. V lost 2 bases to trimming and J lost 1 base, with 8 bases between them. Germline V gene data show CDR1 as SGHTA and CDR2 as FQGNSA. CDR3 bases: TGTGCCAGCAGCTTATCCAGATTCCAAGAGACCCAGTACTTC. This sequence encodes CASSLSRFQETQYF.

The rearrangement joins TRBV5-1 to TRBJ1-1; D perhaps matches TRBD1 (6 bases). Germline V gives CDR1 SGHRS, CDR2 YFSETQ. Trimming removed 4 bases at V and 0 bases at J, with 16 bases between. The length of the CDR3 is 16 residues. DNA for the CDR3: TGCGCCAGCAGCCCTAAAGCCCAGGGGATGAACACTGAAGCTTTCTTT. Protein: CASSPKAQGMNTEAFF. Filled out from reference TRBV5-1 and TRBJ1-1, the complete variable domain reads KAGVTQTPRYLIKTRGQQVTLSCSPISGHRSVSWYQQTPGQGLQFLFEYFSETQRNKGNFPGRFSGRQFSNSRSEMNVSTLELGDSALYLCASSPKAQGMNTEAFFGQGTRLTVV.

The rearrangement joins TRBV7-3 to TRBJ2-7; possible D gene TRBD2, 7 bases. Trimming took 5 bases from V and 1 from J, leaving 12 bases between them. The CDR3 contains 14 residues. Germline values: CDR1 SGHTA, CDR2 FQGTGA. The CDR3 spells CASSRGASSYEQYF. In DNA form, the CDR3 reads TGTGCCAGCAGCCGGGGGGCCTCTTCCTACGAGCAGTACTTC.

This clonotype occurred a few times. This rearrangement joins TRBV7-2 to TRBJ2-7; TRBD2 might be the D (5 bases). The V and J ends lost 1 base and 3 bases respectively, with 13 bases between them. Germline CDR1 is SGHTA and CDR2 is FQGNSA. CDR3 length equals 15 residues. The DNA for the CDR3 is TGTGCCAGCAGCTTAGGAGGCGCCGGGGTCTACGAGCAGTACTTC. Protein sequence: CASSLGGAGVYEQYF.

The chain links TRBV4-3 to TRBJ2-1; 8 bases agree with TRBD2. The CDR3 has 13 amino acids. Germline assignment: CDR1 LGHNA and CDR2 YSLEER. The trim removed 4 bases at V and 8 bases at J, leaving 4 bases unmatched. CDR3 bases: TGCGCCAGCAGCCCAGCAGCGGGGGATGAGCAGTTCTTC. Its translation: CASSPAAGDEQFF.

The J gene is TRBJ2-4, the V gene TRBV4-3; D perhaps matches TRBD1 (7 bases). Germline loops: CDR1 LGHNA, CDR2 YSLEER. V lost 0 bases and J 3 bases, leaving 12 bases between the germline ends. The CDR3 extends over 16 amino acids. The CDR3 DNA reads TGCGCCAGCAGCCAAGAGTGGCAGGGGGGCAAAAACATTCAGTACTTC. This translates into CASSQEWQGGKNIQYF.

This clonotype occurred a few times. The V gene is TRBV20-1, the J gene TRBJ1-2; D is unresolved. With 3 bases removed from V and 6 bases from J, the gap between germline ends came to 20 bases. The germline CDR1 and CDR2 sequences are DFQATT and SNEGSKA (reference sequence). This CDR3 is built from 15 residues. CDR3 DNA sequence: TGCAGTGCTAGTCCTTTGACCATCCCTCGGGATGGCTACACCTTC. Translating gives CSASPLTIPRDGYTF.

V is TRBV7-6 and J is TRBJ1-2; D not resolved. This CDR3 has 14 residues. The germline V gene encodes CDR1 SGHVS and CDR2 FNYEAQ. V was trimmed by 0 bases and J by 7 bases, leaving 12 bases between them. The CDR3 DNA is TGTGCCAGCAGCTTAGCAAACGGAGGGTTTGGCTACACCTTC. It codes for CASSLANGGFGYTF.

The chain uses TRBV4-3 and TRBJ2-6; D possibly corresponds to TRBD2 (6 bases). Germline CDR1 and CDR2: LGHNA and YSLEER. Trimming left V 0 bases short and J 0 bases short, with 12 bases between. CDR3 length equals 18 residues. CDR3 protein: CASSQDGGSRSGANVLTF. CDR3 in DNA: TGCGCCAGCAGCCAAGATGGAGGGTCCCGCTCTGGGGCCAACGTCCTGACTTTC.

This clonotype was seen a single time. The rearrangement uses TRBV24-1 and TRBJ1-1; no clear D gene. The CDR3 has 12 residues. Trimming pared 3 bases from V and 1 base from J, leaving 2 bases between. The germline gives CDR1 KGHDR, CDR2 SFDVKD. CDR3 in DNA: TGTGCCACCAGTGATCCGAACACTGAAGCTTTCTTT. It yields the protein CATSDPNTEAFF.